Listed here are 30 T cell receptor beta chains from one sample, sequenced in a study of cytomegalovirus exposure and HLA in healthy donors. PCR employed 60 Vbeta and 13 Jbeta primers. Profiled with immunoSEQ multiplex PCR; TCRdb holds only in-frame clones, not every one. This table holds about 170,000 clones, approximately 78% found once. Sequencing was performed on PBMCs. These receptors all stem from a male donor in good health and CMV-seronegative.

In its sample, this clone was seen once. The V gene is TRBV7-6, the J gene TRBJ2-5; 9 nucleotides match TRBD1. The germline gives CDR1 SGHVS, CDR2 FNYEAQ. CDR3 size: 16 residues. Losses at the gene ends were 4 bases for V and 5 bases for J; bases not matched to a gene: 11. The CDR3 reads CASSSPGQGIGETQYF. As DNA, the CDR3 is TGTGCCAGCAGCTCTCCCGGACAGGGGATTGGGGAGACCCAGTACTTC.

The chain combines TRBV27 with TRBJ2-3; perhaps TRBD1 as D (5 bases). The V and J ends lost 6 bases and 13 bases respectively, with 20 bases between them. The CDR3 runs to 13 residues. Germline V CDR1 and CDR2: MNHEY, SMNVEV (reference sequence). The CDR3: CASRDIQVSREYF. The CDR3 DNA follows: TGTGCCAGCAGGGACATACAGGTTTCCAGGGAGTATTTT.

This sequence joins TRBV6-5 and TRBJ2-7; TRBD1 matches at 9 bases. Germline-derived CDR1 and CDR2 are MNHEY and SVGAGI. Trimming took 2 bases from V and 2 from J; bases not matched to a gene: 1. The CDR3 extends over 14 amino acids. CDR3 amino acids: CASSYGTGTYEQYF. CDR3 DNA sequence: TGTGCCAGCAGTTACGGGACAGGGACCTACGAGCAGTACTTC.

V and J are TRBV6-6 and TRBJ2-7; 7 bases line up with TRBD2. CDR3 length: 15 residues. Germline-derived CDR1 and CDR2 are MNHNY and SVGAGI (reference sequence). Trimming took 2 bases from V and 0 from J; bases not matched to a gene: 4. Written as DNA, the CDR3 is TGTGCCAGCAGTTACGGGGGGGTTCTCTCCTACGAGCAGTACTTC. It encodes CASSYGGVLSYEQYF.

Here the CDR3 reads CASSPGLAKGSYEQYF. CDR3 DNA: TGTGCCAGCAGTCCGGGACTAGCGAAGGGCTCCTACGAGCAGTACTTC. V is TRBV28 and J is TRBJ2-7; 10 bases are a match to TRBD2. The CDR3 sequence is 16 residues long. The trim removed 5 bases at V and 0 bases at J, leaving 7 bases unmatched. The germline gives CDR1 MDHEN, CDR2 SYDVKM.

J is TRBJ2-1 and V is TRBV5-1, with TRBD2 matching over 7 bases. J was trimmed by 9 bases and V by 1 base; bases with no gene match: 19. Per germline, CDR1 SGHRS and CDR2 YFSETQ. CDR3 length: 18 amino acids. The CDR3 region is CASSLRRGSGVFSGEQFF. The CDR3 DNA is TGCGCCAGCAGCTTGCGGCGGGGGTCGGGAGTGTTTTCTGGTGAGCAGTTCTTC.

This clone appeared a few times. The CDR3 nucleotides are TGTGCCAGCAGATCCCTCGGGACAGATGAAAAACTGTTTTTT. Encoded protein: CASRSLGTDEKLFF. The V gene is TRBV6-6, the J gene TRBJ1-4; 7 positions match TRBD1. Trimming cost V 6 bases and J 6 bases; bases outside gene matches: 7. The CDR3 length is 14 residues. Germline lookup yields CDR1 MNHNY and CDR2 SVGAGI (reference sequence).

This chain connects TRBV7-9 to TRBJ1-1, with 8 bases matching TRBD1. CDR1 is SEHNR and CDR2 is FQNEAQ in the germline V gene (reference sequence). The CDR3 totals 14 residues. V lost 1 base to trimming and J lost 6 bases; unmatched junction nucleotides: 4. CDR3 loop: CASSLGQGRPEAFF. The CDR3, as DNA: TGTGCCAGCAGCTTAGGACAGGGGAGGCCTGAAGCTTTCTTT.

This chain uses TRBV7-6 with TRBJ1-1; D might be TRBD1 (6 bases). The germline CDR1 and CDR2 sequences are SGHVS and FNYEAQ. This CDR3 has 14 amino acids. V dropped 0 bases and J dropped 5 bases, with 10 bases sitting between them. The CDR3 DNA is TGTGCCAGCAGCTTAGCGGGCAGGGGTACTGAAGCTTTCTTT. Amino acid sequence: CASSLAGRGTEAFF.

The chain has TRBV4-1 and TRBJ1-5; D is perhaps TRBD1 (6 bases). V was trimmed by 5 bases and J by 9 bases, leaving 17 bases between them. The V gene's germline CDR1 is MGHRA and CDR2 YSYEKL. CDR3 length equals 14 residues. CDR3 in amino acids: CASSSQGTLAPQHF. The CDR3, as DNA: TGCGCCAGCAGCTCACAGGGTACTTTGGCGCCCCAGCATTTT.

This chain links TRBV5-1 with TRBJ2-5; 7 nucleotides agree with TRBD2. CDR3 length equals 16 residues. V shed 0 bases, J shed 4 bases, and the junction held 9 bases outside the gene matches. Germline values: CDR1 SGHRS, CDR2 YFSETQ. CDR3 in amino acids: CASSLAEGRAGETQYF. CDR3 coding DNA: TGCGCCAGCAGCTTGGCCGAGGGGAGGGCGGGAGAGACCCAGTACTTC.

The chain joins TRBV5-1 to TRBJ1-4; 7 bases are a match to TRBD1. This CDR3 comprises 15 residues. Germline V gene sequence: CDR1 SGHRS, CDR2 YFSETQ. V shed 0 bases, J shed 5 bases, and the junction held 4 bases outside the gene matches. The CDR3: CASSLGSGGNEKLFF. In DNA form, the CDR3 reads TGCGCCAGCAGCTTGGGGTCAGGGGGGAATGAAAAACTGTTTTTT.

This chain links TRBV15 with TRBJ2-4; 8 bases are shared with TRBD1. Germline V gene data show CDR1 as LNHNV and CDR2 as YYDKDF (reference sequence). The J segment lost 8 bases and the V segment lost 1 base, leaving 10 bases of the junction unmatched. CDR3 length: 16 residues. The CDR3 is CATSRAKVDREYIQYF. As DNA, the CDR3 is TGTGCCACCAGCAGAGCGAAGGTGGACAGGGAGTACATTCAGTACTTC.

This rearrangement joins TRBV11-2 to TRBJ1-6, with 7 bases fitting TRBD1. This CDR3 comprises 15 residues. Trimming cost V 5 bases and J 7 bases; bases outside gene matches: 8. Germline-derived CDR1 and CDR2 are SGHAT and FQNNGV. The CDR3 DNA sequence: TGTGCCAGCAGCCCCTTGACAGGGAGAAATTCACCCCTCCACTTT. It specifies CASSPLTGRNSPLHF. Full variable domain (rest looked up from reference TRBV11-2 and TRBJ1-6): EAGVAQSPRYKIIEKRQSVAFWCNPISGHATLYWYQQILGQGPKLLIQFQNNGVVDDSQLPKDRFSAERLKGVDSTLKIQPAKLEDSAVYLCASSPLTGRNSPLHFGNGTRLTVT.

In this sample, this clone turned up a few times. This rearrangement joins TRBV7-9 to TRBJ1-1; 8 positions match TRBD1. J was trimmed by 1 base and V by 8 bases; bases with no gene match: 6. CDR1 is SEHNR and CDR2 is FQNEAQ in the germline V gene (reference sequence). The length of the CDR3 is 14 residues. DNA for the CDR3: TGTGCCAGCCGTGAACAGGGGGGGAACACTGAAGCTTTCTTT. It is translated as CASREQGGNTEAFF.

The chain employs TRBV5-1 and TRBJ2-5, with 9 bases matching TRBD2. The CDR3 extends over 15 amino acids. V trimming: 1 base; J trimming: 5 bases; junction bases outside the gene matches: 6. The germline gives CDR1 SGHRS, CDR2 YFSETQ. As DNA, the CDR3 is TGCGCCAGCAGCTTGATTGCGGGAGGGATGGAGACCCAGTACTTC. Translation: CASSLIAGGMETQYF.

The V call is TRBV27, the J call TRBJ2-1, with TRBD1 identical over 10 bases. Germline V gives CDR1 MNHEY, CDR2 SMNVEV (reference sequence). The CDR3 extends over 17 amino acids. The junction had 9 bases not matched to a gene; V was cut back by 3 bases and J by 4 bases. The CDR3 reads CASSFLDRDRGYNEQFF. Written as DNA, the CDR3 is TGTGCCAGCAGTTTCCTCGACCGGGACAGGGGATACAATGAGCAGTTCTTC.

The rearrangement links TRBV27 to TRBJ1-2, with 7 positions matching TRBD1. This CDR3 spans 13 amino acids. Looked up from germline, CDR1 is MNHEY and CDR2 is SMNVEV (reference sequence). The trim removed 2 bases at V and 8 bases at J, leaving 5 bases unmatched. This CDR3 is CASSLQGDGGYTF. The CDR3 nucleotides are TGTGCCAGCAGTTTACAGGGGGATGGGGGCTACACCTTC.

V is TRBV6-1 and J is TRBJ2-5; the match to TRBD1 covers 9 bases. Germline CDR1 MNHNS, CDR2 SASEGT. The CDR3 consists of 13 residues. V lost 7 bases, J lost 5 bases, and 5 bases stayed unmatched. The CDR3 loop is CASIGQGWETQYF. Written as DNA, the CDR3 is TGTGCCAGCATCGGACAGGGGTGGGAGACCCAGTACTTC.

DNA of the CDR3: TGTGCCAGCAGTGACGGTAGGAACACTGAAGCTTTCTTT. Its translation is CASSDGRNTEAFF. The chain recombines TRBV6-1 with TRBJ1-1; no clear D gene. Germline lookup yields CDR1 MNHNS and CDR2 SASEGT. V lost 3 bases and J 1 base, leaving 6 bases between the germline ends. This CDR3 has 13 amino acids.

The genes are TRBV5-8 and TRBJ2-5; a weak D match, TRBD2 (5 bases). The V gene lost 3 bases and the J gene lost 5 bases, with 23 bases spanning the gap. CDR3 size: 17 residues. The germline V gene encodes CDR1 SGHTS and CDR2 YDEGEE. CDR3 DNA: TGTGCCAGCAGCTCCGGGATACGGCCCAAGGTCGCGGAGACCCAGTACTTC. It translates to CASSSGIRPKVAETQYF.

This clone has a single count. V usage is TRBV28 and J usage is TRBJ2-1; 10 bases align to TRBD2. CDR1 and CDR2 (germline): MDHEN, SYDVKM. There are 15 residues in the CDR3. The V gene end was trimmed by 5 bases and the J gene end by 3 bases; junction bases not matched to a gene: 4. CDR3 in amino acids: CASSPGTSVYNEQFF. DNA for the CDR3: TGTGCCAGCAGTCCCGGGACTAGCGTCTACAATGAGCAGTTCTTC.

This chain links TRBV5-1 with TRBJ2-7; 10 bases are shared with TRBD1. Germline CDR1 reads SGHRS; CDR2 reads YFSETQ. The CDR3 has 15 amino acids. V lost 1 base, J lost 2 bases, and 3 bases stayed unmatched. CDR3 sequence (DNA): TGCGCCAGCAGCTTGTTGGGGACAGGGGCCTACGAGCAGTACTTC. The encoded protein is CASSLLGTGAYEQYF.

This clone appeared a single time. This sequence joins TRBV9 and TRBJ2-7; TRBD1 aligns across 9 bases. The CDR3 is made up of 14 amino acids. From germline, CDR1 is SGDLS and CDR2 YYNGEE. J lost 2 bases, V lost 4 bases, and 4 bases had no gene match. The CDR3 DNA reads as TGTGCCAGCAGCCCCCGGGACAGGGCCTACGAGCAGTACTTC. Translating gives CASSPRDRAYEQYF.

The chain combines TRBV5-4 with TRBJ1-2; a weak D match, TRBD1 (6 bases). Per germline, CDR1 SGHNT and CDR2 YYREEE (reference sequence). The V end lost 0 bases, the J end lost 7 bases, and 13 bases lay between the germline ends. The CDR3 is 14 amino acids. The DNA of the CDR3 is TGTGCCAGCAGCTTGGGGAGCCAGGGGCCTGGCTACACCTTC. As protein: CASSLGSQGPGYTF.

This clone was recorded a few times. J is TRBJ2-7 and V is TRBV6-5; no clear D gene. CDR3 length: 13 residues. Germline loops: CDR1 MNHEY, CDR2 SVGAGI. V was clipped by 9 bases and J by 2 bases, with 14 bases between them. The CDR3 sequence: CASSRFETYEQYF. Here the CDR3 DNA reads TGTGCCAGTTCACGGTTCGAGACCTACGAGCAGTACTTC.

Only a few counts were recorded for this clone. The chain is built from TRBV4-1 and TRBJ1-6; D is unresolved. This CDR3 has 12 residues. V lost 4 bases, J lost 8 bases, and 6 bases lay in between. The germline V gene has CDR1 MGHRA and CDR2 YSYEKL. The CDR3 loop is CASSREDSPLHF. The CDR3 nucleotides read TGCGCCAGCAGCCGGGAGGATTCACCCCTCCACTTT.

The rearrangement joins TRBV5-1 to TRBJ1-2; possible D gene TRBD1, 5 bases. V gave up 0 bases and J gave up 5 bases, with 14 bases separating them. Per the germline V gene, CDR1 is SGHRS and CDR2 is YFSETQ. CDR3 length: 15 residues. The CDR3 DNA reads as TGCGCCAGCAGCTTGGCCACGGCAGGGCCATATGGCTACACCTTC. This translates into CASSLATAGPYGYTF. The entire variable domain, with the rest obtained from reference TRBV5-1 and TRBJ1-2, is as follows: KAGVTQTPRYLIKTRGQQVTLSCSPISGHRSVSWYQQTPGQGLQFLFEYFSETQRNKGNFPGRFSGRQFSNSRSEMNVSTLELGDSALYLCASSLATAGPYGYTFGSGTRLTVV.

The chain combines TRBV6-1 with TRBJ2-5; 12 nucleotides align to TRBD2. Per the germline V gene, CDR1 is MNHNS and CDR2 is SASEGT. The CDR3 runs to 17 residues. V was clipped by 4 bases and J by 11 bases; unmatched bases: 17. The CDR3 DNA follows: TGTGCCAGCAGTGCGGTCCTAGCGGGAGGGCTGCCTAGGGAGCAGTACTTC. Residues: CASSAVLAGGLPREQYF.

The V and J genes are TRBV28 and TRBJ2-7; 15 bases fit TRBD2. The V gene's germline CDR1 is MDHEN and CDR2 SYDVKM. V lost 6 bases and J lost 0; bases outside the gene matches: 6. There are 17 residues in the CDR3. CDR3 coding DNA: TGTGCCAGCAGACCTGGACTAGCGGGAGGGCCCTCCTACGAGCAGTACTTC. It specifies CASRPGLAGGPSYEQYF.